This is a list of T cell receptor beta chains from one sample in a study of blood T cell repertoires in COVID-19. TCRdb's copy holds only in-frame clones and misses some; the assay was immunoSEQ multiplex PCR. Of some 130,000 clones listed, about 72% were seen once; the top ten hold 9.5% to 13%. What was sequenced was peripheral blood. The receptors stem from a man aged 55 to 70 who had recovered from COVID-19. CDR3s include the opening cysteine and the closing phenylalanine or tryptophan. A D gene is named only where the DNA matches it firmly. Clone size is shown for a subset of rows, as once, few, many or a class of expanded clone.

-,TRBJ1-5,-,TRBV27,TGTGCCAGCGCCCGGTCCCCGGGGGGGGATCAGCCCCAGCATTTT,CASARSPGGDQPQHF
-,TRBJ1-2,-,TRBV6-2/TRBV6-3,TGTGCCAGCAGTTCCCCTGGCGGCTACACCTTC,CASSSPGGYTF
-,TRBJ1-3,-,TRBV7-2,TGTGCCAGCAGCTTACGGTCCAGGGGCTCTGGAAACACCATATATTTT,CASSLRSRGSGNTIYF
-,TRBJ2-3,TRBD2,TRBV7-8,TGTGCCAGCAGCTTAGGCGGGGGGGCCGGGAATACGCAGTATTTT,CASSLGGGAGNTQYF
-,TRBJ2-6,-,TRBV11-1,TGTGCCAGCAGCGACCAGGGATATGGGGCCAACGTCCTGACTTTC,CASSDQGYGANVLTF
-,TRBJ1-1,-,TRBV5-1,TGCGCCAGCAGCTTGGGGAGGGGTCGGAACACTGAAGCTTTCTTT,CASSLGRGRNTEAFF
-,TRBJ2-2,TRBD1,TRBV7-6,TGTGCCAGCAGCTTAGAGGGCAGGGGGTCGGCCGGGGAGCTGTTTTTT,CASSLEGRGSAGELFF
-,TRBJ2-1,TRBD1,TRBV30,TGTGCCTGGAGTGTAAAAGGGGGCAGTGAGCAGTTCTTC,CAWSVKGGSEQFF
-,TRBJ2-7,TRBD1,TRBV6-5,TGTGCCAGCAGTCCCCCTTCTGGGACAGGGAACGAGCAGTACTTC,CASSPPSGTGNEQYF
-,TRBJ2-2,TRBD2,TRBV19,TGTGCCAGTTCGACTAGCGGGGTAGGAACCGGGGAGCTGTTTTTT,CASSTSGVGTGELFF
-,TRBJ1-1,TRBD1,TRBV5-4,TGTGCCAGCAGCTTGGGTGGCCCTCGACAGGGGATGAACACTGAAGCTTTCTTT,CASSLGGPRQGMNTEAFF
-,TRBJ2-1,TRBD1,TRBV6-2/TRBV6-3,TGTGCCAGCAGTTCGGACAGGTTGATAAACAATGAGCAGTTCTTC,CASSSDRLINNEQFF
-,TRBJ2-7,-,TRBV7-2,TGTGCCAGCAGCTTAGCGGCAGGGTACGAGCAGTACTTC,CASSLAAGYEQYF
few,TRBJ2-3,-,TRBV29-1,TGCAGCGTTGAATTATGGGACAAGACGACAGATACGCAGTATTTT,CSVELWDKTTDTQYF
-,TRBJ1-1,-,TRBV4-3,TGCGCCAGCAGCCAAGATATTGCGGGGACCGCCCGCGACACTGAAGCTTTCTTT,CASSQDIAGTARDTEAFF
many,TRBJ2-1,TRBD2,TRBV11-2,TGTGCCAGCAGCTTGATGGGGGCGGGGGGCCAGCAGTTCTTC,CASSLMGAGGQQFF
-,TRBJ2-1,TRBD2,TRBV13,TGTGCCAGCAGCCCCCTTCTAGCGGGGGGGCCCTCCTACAATGAGCAGTTCTTC,CASSPLLAGGPSYNEQFF
-,TRBJ2-4,TRBD1,TRBV7-2,TGTGCCAGCAGCCCCTCTCGGACAGGGGTGGCCAAAAACATTCAGTACTTC,CASSPSRTGVAKNIQYF
-,TRBJ1-3,-,TRBV9,TGTGCCAGCAGCGTAGAGGAGACAGGACACTCTGGAAACACCATATATTTT,CASSVEETGHSGNTIYF
-,TRBJ1-2,TRBD1,TRBV5-3,TGTGCCAGAAGCTTGAGTGAAGGGGGCTTCCCCGGGGGCGATGGCTACACCTTC,CARSLSEGGFPGGDGYTF
-,TRBJ2-1,TRBD2,TRBV10-3,TGTGCCATCGGCGCCCCCGGGACTAGCCCCAATGAGCAGTTCTTC,CAIGAPGTSPNEQFF
-,TRBJ2-3,TRBD2,TRBV25-1,TGTGCCAGCAGGGAAACTAGCGGGGTCACAGATACGCAGTATTTT,CASRETSGVTDTQYF
-,TRBJ2-3,TRBD1,TRBV30,TGTGCCTGGAGTAAGGACAGGCCGCCTCGGGATACGCAGTATTTT,CAWSKDRPPRDTQYF
medium-sized,TRBJ1-1,-,TRBV7-9,TGTGCCAGCAGCTTAGAGGGACTTGGGGACACTGAAGCTTTCTTT,CASSLEGLGDTEAFF
-,TRBJ1-3,-,TRBV28,TGTGCCAGCAATTATAGAAGTGGAAACACCATATATTTT,CASNYRSGNTIYF
-,TRBJ2-7,TRBD1,TRBV5-6,TGTGCCAGCAGCTGGGGGACAGGGAGCTCCTACGAGCAGTACTTC,CASSWGTGSSYEQYF
once,TRBJ2-5,TRBD2,TRBV6-5,TGTGCCAGCAGCCGGAGCGGGGGATTGGAGACCCAGTACTTC,CASSRSGGLETQYF
-,TRBJ2-5,-,TRBV9,TGTGCCAGCAGCGTAGCGGGGTCCCTTGGGTCGGAGACCCAGTACTTC,CASSVAGSLGSETQYF
-,TRBJ1-1,-,TRBV5-1,TGCGCCAGCAGATATGGGGACATCTCGAACACTGAAGCTTTCTTT,CASRYGDISNTEAFF
-,TRBJ1-1,-,TRBV21-1,TGTGCCAGCAGCAAAAAAAGGAGGACTGAAGCTTTCTTT,CASSKKRRTEAFF
once,TRBJ2-2,-,TRBV30,TGTGCCTGGAGTAATGGAGGGTCGTACGGGGAGCTGTTTTTT,CAWSNGGSYGELFF
-,TRBJ1-1,-,TRBV9,TGTGCCAGCAGCGTAGGGCCCATGATCTCTGAAGCTTTCTTT,CASSVGPMISEAFF
-,TRBJ2-1,TRBD2,TRBV7-2,TGTGCCAGCAGTTTAACTAGCGGGGTCCACAATGAGCAGTTCTTC,CASSLTSGVHNEQFF
-,TRBJ2-1,-,TRBV2,TGTGCCAGCACTAGCACAGATGAGCAGTTCTTC,CASTSTDEQFF
-,TRBJ2-7,TRBD2,TRBV5-1,TGCGCCAGCAGCTTGGAGGCGGGAGGAAACGAGCAGTACTTC,CASSLEAGGNEQYF
-,TRBJ2-7,TRBD1,TRBV5-1,TGCGCCAGCAGCTGGGGACAGGGGAGCTACGAGCAGTACTTC,CASSWGQGSYEQYF
-,TRBJ1-1,-,TRBV18,TGTGCCAGCTCACCCCGGGAACAGGGTACCACTGAAGCTTTCTTT,CASSPREQGTTEAFF
once,TRBJ2-5,-,TRBV7-9,TGTGCCAGCAGCCTCGACCAAGAGACCCAGTACTTC,CASSLDQETQYF
few,TRBJ2-1,TRBD2,TRBV2,TGTGCCAGCAGGCGGGAGGGCCGAGGAGGTGAGCAGTTCTTC,CASRREGRGGEQFF
-,TRBJ1-5,-,TRBV19,TGTGCCAGTAACCCCATGGGCGGGAATCAGCCCCAGCATTTT,CASNPMGGNQPQHF
-,TRBJ2-3,-,TRBV24-1,TGTGCCACCCGGGAGACAGACACAGATACGCAGTATTTT,CATRETDTDTQYF
-,TRBJ1-6,-,TRBV10-3,TGTGCCATCAGTGAGTCGAGTCGATTAACACCCCTCCACTTT,CAISESSRLTPLHF
-,TRBJ2-5,-,TRBV6-5,TGTGCCAGCAGTCGGACTATGGCAGAGACCCAGTACTTC,CASSRTMAETQYF
once,TRBJ2-1,-,TRBV5-6,TGTGCCAGCAGCTTCCGAATGGGGAGCTCCTACAATGAGCAGTTCTTC,CASSFRMGSSYNEQFF
-,TRBJ2-7,TRBD2,TRBV4-1,TGCGCCAGCAGCCATTTCCCCCTAGCGGGAGTTTACGAGCAGTACTTC,CASSHFPLAGVYEQYF
-,TRBJ1-2,TRBD1,TRBV5-1,TGCGCCAGCAGCTTGGACAGGGGGAGGGATGGCTACACCTTC,CASSLDRGRDGYTF
-,TRBJ2-5,-,TRBV2,TGTGCCAGCATTCTTACGACTAGTTTGGAGACCCAGTACTTC,CASILTTSLETQYF